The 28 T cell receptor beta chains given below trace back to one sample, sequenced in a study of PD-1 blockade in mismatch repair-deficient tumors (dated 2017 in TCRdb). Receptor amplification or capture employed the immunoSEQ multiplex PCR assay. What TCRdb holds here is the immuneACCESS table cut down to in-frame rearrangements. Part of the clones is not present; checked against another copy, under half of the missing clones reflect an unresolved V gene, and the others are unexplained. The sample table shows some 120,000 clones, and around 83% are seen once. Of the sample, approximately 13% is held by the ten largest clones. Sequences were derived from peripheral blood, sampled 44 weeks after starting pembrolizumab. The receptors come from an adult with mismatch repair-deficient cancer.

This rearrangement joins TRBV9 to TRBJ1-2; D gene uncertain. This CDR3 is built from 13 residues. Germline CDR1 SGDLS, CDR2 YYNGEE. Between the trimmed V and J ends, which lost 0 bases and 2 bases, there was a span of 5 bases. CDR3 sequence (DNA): TGTGCCAGCAGCGTAGGGGAGAACTATGGCTACACCTTC. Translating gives CASSVGENYGYTF.

CDR3 sequence reads: CASSLLDREETQYF. The CDR3 DNA reads as TGTGCCAGCAGCTTATTGGACAGGGAAGAGACCCAGTACTTC. J is TRBJ2-5 and V is TRBV7-9; 8 bases are a match to TRBD1. The ends lost 2 bases at V and 3 bases at J; junction bases unmatched: 2. This CDR3 comprises 14 residues. CDR1 and CDR2 (germline): SEHNR, FQNEAQ (reference sequence).

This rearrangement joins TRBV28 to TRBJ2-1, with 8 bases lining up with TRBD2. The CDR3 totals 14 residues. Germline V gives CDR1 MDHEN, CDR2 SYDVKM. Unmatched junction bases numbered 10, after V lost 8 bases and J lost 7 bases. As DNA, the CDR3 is TGTGCCAGCGGGACCCCTCTAGCGGGTAATGAGCAGTTCTTC. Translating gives CASGTPLAGNEQFF.

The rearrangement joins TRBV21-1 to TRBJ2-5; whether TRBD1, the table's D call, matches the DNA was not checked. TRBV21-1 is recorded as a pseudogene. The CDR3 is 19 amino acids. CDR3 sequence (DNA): TGTGCCAGCAGCAAAGGGGAAATCGCCGGGACAGGGAAGATTGGGACCCAGTACTTC. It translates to CASSKGEIAGTGKIGTQYF.

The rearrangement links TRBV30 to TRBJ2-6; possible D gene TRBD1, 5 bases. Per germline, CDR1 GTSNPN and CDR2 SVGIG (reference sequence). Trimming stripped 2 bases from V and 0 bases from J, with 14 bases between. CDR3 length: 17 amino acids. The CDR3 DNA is TGTGCCTGGAGTCCAGGGTCTTACTCCTCTGGGGCCAACGTCCTGACTTTC. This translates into CAWSPGSYSSGANVLTF. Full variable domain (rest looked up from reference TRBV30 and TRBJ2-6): SQTIHQWPATLVQPVGSPLSLECTVEGTSNPNLYWYRQAAGRGLQLLFYSVGIGQISSEVPQNLSASRPQDRQFILSSKKLLLSDSGFYLCAWSPGSYSSGANVLTFGAGSRLTVL.

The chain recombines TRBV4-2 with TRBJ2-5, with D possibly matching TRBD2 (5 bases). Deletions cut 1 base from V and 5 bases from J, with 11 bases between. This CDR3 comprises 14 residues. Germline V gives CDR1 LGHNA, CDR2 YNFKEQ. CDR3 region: CASSQGAGIETQYF. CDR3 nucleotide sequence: TGTGCCAGCAGCCAAGGGGCCGGGATCGAGACCCAGTACTTC.

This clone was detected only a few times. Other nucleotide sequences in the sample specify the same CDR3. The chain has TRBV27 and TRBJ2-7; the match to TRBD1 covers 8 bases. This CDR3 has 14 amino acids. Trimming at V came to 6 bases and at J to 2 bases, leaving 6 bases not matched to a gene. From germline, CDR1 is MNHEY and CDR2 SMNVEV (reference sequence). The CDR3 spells CASSAGTGAYEQYF. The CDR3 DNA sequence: TGTGCCAGCAGCGCCGGGACAGGAGCCTACGAGCAGTACTTC.

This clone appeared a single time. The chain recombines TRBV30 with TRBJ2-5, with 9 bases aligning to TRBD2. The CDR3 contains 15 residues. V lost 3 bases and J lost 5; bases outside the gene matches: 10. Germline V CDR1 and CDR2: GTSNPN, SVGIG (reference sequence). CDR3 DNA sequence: TGTGCCTGGAGAGAAGTAGCGGGAGTGGGTGAGACCCAGTACTTC. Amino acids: CAWREVAGVGETQYF.

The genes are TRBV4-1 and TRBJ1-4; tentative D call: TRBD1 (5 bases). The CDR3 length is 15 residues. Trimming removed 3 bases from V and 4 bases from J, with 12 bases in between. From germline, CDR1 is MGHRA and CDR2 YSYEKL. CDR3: CASSQGPSLNEKLFF. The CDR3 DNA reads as TGCGCCAGCAGCCAGGGGCCCAGCCTTAATGAAAAACTGTTTTTT.

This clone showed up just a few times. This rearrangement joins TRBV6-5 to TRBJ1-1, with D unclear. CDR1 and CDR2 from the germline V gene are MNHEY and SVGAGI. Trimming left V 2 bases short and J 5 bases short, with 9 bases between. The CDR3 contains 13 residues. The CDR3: CASSYNGRTEAFF. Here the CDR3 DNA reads TGTGCCAGCAGTTACAACGGACGGACTGAAGCTTTCTTT.

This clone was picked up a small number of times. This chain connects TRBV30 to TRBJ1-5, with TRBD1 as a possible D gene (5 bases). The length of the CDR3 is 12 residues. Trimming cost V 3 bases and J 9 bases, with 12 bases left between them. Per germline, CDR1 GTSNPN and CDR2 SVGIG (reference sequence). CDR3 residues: CAWRGVLGPQHF. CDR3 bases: TGTGCCTGGAGAGGGGTCTTAGGGCCCCAGCATTTT. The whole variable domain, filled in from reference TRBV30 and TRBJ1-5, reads SQTIHQWPATLVQPVGSPLSLECTVEGTSNPNLYWYRQAAGRGLQLLFYSVGIGQISSEVPQNLSASRPQDRQFILSSKKLLLSDSGFYLCAWRGVLGPQHFGDGTRLSIL.

CDR3 sequence (DNA): TGTGCCAGCAGCTTGATCGGAGGGTGGCAAGAGACCCAGTACTTC. Translation: CASSLIGGWQETQYF. The chain carries TRBV11-1 and TRBJ2-5, with D possibly being TRBD2 (6 bases). Deletions cut 3 bases from V and 2 bases from J, with 13 bases between. This CDR3 is 15 amino acids long. Germline V CDR1 and CDR2: SGHAT, FQDESV (reference sequence).

The CDR3 loop reads CASPTGRYPREAFF. The CDR3, as DNA: TGTGCCAGTCCTACGGGAAGGTACCCCAGGGAAGCTTTCTTT. The chain links TRBV6-1 to TRBJ1-1; D ambiguous. The length of the CDR3 is 14 residues. Germline lookup yields CDR1 MNHNS and CDR2 SASEGT. V was shortened by 9 bases and J by 8 bases, with 22 bases between the two germline ends.

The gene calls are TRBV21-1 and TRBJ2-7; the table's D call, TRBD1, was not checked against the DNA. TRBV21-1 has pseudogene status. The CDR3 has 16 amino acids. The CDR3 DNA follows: TGTGCCAGCAGCAAAGGGGCCAGGGAAAGGGCAGAAGAGCAGTACTTC. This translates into CASSKGARERAEEQYF.

This chain's CDR3 is CAISDLDREETQYF. Here the CDR3 DNA reads TGTGCCATCAGTGACCTCGACAGGGAGGAGACCCAGTACTTC. The rearrangement links TRBV10-3 to TRBJ2-5, with TRBD1 matching 7 bases. CDR1 and CDR2 from the germline V gene are ENHRY and SYGVKD. This CDR3 contains 14 residues. Trimming took 3 bases from V and 5 from J; bases not matched to a gene: 6.

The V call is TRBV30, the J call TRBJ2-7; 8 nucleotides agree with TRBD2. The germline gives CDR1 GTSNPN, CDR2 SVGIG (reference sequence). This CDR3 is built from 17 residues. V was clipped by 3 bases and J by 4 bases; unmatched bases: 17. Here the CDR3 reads CAWRPRFRLAIKYEQYF. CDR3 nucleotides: TGTGCCTGGAGACCAAGATTTAGACTAGCGATTAAATACGAGCAGTACTTC.

This CDR3 reads CASTRTRNTEAFF. The CDR3 DNA sequence: TGTGCCAGCACCCGGACCCGGAACACTGAAGCTTTCTTT. The rearrangement links TRBV6-5 to TRBJ1-1; no reliable D call. Trimming removed 7 bases at V and 1 base at J, with 10 bases between. Germline V CDR1 and CDR2: MNHEY, SVGAGI. The length of the CDR3 is 13 residues.

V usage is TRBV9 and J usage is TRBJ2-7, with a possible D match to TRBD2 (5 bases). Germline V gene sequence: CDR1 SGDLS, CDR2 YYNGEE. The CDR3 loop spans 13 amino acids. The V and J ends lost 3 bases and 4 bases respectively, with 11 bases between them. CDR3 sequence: CASSADLTYEQYF. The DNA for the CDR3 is TGTGCCAGCAGCGCGGACTTGACTTACGAGCAGTACTTC.

The CDR3 spells CASSQDRVDEQFF. The CDR3 coding sequence is TGTGCCAGCAGCCAAGACAGGGTTGATGAGCAGTTCTTC. V and J are TRBV11-1 and TRBJ2-1, with 7 bases fitting TRBD1. This CDR3 spans 13 amino acids. CDR1 SGHAT and CDR2 FQDESV come from the germline V gene (reference sequence). V was pared by 5 bases and J by 8 bases, with 6 bases of the junction left unmatched.

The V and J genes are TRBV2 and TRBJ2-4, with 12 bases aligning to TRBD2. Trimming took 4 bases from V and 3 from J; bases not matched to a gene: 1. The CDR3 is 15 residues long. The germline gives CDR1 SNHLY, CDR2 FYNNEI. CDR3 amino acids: CASSASGRVKNIQYF. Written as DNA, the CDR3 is TGTGCCAGCAGTGCTAGCGGGAGGGTCAAAAACATTCAGTACTTC.

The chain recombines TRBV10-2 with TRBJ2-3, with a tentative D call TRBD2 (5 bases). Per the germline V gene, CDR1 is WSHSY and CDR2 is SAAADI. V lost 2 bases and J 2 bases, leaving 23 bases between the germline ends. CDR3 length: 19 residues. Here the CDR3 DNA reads TGCGCCAGCAGTGAGGTTTGGGTCGGGGTATTGGGTTACACAGATACGCAGTATTTT. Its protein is CASSEVWVGVLGYTDTQYF.

The CDR3 DNA reads as TGCGCCAGCAGTCAATTCGACCCGGGGGGGGGACAGGGTTTCAGCGGGTTCACCTACGAGCAGTACTTC. Translating it yields CASSQFDPGGGQGFSGFTYEQYF. The rearrangement uses TRBV23-1 and TRBJ2-7, with a weak D call TRBD1 (9 bases). TRBV23-1 is assigned to the ORF class and has an uncertain function. The CDR3 sequence is 23 residues long. V was pared by 1 base and J by 2 bases, with 36 bases between.

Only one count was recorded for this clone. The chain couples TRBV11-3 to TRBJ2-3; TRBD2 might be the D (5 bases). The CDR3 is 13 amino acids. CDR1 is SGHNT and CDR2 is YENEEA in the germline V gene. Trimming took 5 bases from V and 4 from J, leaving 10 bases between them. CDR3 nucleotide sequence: TGTGCCAGCAGCGACTATAGGGCAGATACGCAGTATTTT. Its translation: CASSDYRADTQYF.

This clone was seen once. The CDR3 reads CARGGTVEQYF. CDR3 nucleotide sequence: TGTGCCAGGGGAGGAACAGTCGAGCAGTACTTC. The chain links TRBV6-1 to TRBJ2-7, with D possibly matching TRBD2 (6 bases). This CDR3 has 11 amino acids. V lost 9 bases and J lost 6, with 12 bases in between. CDR1 and CDR2 (germline): MNHNS, SASEGT.

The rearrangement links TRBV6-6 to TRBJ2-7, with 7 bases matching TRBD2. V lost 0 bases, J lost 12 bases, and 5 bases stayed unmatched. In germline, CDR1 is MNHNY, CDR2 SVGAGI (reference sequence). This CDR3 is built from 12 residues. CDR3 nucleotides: TGTGCCAGCAGTTACTCGTCAGCGGGGCCGTACTTC. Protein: CASSYSSAGPYF.

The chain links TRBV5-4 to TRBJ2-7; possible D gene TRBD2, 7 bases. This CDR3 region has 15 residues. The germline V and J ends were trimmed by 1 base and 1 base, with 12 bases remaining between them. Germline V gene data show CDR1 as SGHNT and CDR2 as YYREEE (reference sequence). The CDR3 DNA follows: TGTGCCAGCAGCTTGATCGGGGGGCTTTCCTACGAGCAGTACTTC. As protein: CASSLIGGLSYEQYF.

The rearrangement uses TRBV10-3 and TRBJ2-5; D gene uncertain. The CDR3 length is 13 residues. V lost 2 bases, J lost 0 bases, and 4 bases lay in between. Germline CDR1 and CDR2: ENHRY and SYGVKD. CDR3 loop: CAISEGYQETQYF. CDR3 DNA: TGTGCCATCAGTGAGGGATACCAAGAGACCCAGTACTTC.

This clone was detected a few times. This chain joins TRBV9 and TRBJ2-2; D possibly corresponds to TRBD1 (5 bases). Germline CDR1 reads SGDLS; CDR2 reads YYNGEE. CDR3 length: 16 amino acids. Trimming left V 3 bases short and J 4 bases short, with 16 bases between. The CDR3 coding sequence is TGTGCCAGCAGCGCTCCCAGACAGTCCAGCACCGGGGAGCTGTTTTTT. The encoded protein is CASSAPRQSSTGELFF. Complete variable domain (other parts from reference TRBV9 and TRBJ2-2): DSGVTQTPKHLITATGQRVTLRCSPRSGDLSVYWYQQSLDQGLQFLIQYYNGEERAKGNILERFSAQQFPDLHSELNLSSLELGDSALYFCASSAPRQSSTGELFFGEGSRLTVL.